Following are 9 T cell receptor beta chains from one sample sequenced in a study of T cell changes during pregnancy in multiple sclerosis. This table comes from immunoSEQ multiplex PCR, and its TCRdb copy is limited to in-frame clones, with some not included. The sample consists of tens of thousands of clones, about nine tenths of them appearing once. This material consisted of peripheral blood, taken in the second trimester of pregnancy. All receptors derive from a female donor in good health, enrolled as a control in a pregnancy study.

The genes are TRBV30 and TRBJ1-6; no reliable D call. Per the germline V gene, CDR1 is GTSNPN and CDR2 is SVGIG (reference sequence). CDR3 length: 14 amino acids. V was trimmed by 2 bases and J by 7 bases, leaving 12 bases between them. CDR3 in amino acids: CAWSTGVWNSPLHF. The CDR3 region has the DNA TGTGCCTGGAGTACCGGGGTATGGAATTCACCCCTCCACTTT.

The chain has TRBV6-1 and TRBJ2-7; D is perhaps TRBD1 (6 bases). Germline V gives CDR1 MNHNS, CDR2 SASEGT. The ends were cut back, 10 bases at V and 0 bases at J, with 13 bases in the middle. The CDR3 consists of 13 residues. The CDR3 sequence: CATAVDSSYEQYF. Here the CDR3 DNA reads TGTGCCACCGCGGTGGACAGCTCCTACGAGCAGTACTTC.

J is TRBJ2-5 and V is TRBV7-9, with TRBD2 matching over 11 bases. In germline, CDR1 is SEHNR, CDR2 FQNEAQ (reference sequence). The CDR3 sequence is 15 residues long. The J segment lost 1 base and the V segment lost 7 bases, leaving 5 bases of the junction unmatched. CDR3 coding DNA: TGTGCCAGCAACACCGGGACTAGCGGCCAAGAGACCCAGTACTTC. This gives the protein CASNTGTSGQETQYF.

The chain joins TRBV29-1 to TRBJ1-1; D ambiguous. V lost 1 base, J lost 3 bases, and 12 bases lay in between. Germline CDR1 SQVTM, CDR2 ANQGSEA. The CDR3 consists of 14 residues. DNA of the CDR3: TGCAGCGTTGAAGGAGTGAGTTTGGACACTGAAGCTTTCTTT. Amino acid sequence: CSVEGVSLDTEAFF. Combining the CDR3 with reference TRBV29-1 and TRBJ1-1 gives the whole variable domain SAVISQKPSRDICQRGTSLTIQCQVDSQVTMMFWYRQQPGQSLTLIATANQGSEATYESGFVIDKFPISRPNLTFSTLTVSNMSPEDSSIYLCSVEGVSLDTEAFFGQGTRLTVV.

This clone showed up just once. The chain recombines TRBV19 with TRBJ2-4; TRBD2 matches at 8 bases. V lost 3 bases and J lost 4; bases outside the gene matches: 5. Per the germline V gene, CDR1 is LNHDA and CDR2 is SQIVND (reference sequence). CDR3 size: 15 residues. CDR3: CASSMTGGGKNIQYF. The DNA for the CDR3 is TGTGCCAGTAGTATGACCGGGGGGGGGAAAAACATTCAGTACTTC.

The gene calls are TRBV28 and TRBJ2-1; 10 nucleotides agree with TRBD1. V lost 4 bases and J lost 8; bases outside the gene matches: 11. Germline V gene lookup returns CDR1 MDHEN and CDR2 SYDVKM. This CDR3 contains 16 residues. The CDR3 DNA is TGTGCCAGCAGTTCTGCCCCCGGGACAGGGGAGGATGAGCAGTTCTTC. Protein sequence: CASSSAPGTGEDEQFF.

The rearrangement joins TRBV2 to TRBJ2-3; TRBD2 agrees at 7 bases. CDR3 length equals 15 residues. From germline, CDR1 is SNHLY and CDR2 FYNNEI. V shed 6 bases, J shed 6 bases, and the junction held 12 bases outside the gene matches. CDR3 in DNA: TGTGCCAGCAGCGACGTAGGCGGGAGAGACGATACGCAGTATTTT. This encodes CASSDVGGRDDTQYF.

This clone was seen only once. The chain employs TRBV5-4 and TRBJ2-7, with 9 bases aligning to TRBD1. The CDR3 length is 14 residues. V lost 2 bases and J lost 5; bases outside the gene matches: 5. CDR1 and CDR2 (germline): SGHNT, YYREEE (reference sequence). CDR3 in amino acids: CASSFRDRVDEQYF. CDR3 DNA: TGTGCCAGCAGCTTCCGGGACAGGGTGGACGAGCAGTACTTC.

This clone has more than one count but fewer than ten. The chain joins TRBV6-6 to TRBJ2-1; 7 bases map to TRBD2. Germline assignment: CDR1 MNHNY and CDR2 SVGAGI (reference sequence). The CDR3 has 15 amino acids. With V trimmed by 0 bases and J by 3 bases, 2 bases remained unmatched. The CDR3 coding sequence is TGTGCCAGCAGTTACTCCCTAGCGGTCTACAATGAGCAGTTCTTC. Protein: CASSYSLAVYNEQFF.